Reported below is one T cell receptor (beta chain). Cohorts were assigned according to the clinical history that participants reported. This CDR3 has 15 residues. V lost 2 bases and J lost 0, with 8 bases in between. Germline CDR1 reads LNHDA; CDR2 reads SQIVND (reference sequence). Authors' analysis steps: The assay estimated nucleated cells by amplifying reference gene primers. The protocol was immunoSEQ multiplex PCR, while the TCRdb copy is restricted to in-frame clones and leaves out a portion. V, J and clone size reflect that table, while D and trimming were determined from the DNA. The sample records almost 250,000 clones, roughly 85% being singletons. This record comes from a study of blood T cell repertoires in COVID-19. In the study overall: There were acute and convalescent COVID-19 samples, and they came from the United States, Italy and Spain. Sources were T cells, B-cell-depleted T cells, or PBMCs; the material itself was cDNA or gDNA.

The source is a woman in her fifties or sixties with acute COVID-19. Sequencing was carried out using PBMCs or T cells enriched from blood (not recorded which). V is TRBV19 and J is TRBJ1-5; no definite D call. Written as DNA, the CDR3 is TGTGCCAGTAGTATATCTGCAGATAGCAATCAGCCCCAGCATTTT. This encodes CASSISADSNQPQHF. The complete variable domain, with remaining parts taken from reference TRBV19 and TRBJ1-5, reads DGGITQSPKYLFRKEGQNVTLSCEQNLNHDAMYWYRQDPGQGLRLIYYSQIVNDFQKGDIAEGYSVSREKKESFPLTVTSAQKNPTAFYLCASSISADSNQPQHFGDGTRLSIL.